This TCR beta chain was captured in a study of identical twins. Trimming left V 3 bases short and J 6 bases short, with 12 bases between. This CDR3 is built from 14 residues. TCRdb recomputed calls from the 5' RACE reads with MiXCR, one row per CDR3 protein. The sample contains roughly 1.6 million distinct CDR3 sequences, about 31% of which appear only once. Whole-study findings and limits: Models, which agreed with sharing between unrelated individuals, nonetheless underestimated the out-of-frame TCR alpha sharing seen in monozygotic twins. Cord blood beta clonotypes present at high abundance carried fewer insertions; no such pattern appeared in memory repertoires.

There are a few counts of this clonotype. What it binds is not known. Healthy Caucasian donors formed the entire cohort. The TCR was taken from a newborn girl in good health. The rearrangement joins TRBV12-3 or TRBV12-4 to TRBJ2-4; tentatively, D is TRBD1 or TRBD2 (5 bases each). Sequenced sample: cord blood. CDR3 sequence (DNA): TGTGCCAGCAGTTTTCGGGGTGGGGGAAACATTCAGTACTTC. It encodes CASSFRGGGNIQYF.